This T cell receptor beta chain was identified during a study of blood T cell repertoires in COVID-19. The V and J ends lost 1 base and 9 bases, in that order; junction bases with no gene match: 3. The CDR3 extends over 13 amino acids. Assay used: immunoSEQ multiplex PCR; TCRdb lists only in-frame clones, some missing. Among some 17,000 clones listed, about 85% were seen once. The chain uses TRBV12-3 or TRBV12-4 and TRBJ2-3, with 8 bases fitting TRBD2. Material for sequencing was peripheral blood. The TCR was taken from a man aged 50-59 years with active COVID-19. CDR3 DNA: TGTGCCAGCAGTTTAGGTTCGGGGGGGACGCAGTATTTT. Protein product: CASSLGSGGTQYF.